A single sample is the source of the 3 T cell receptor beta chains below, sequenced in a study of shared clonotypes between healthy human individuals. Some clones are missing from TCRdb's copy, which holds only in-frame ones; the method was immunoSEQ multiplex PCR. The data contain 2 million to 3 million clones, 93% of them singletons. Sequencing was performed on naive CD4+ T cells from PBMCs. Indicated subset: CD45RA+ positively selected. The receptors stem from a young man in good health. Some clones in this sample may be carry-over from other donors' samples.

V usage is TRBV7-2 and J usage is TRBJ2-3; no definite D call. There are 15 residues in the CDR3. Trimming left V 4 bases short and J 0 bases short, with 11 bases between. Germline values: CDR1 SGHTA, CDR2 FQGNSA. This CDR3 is CASSSPTSSTDTQYF. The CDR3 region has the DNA TGTGCCAGCAGCTCCCCGACTTCTAGCACAGATACGCAGTATTTT.

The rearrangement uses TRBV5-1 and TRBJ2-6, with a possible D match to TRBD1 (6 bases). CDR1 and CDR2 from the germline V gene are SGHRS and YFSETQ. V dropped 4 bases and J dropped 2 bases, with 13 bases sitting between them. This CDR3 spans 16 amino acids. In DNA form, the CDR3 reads TGCGCCAGCAGCATCCTACAGGGACCTGGGGCCAACGTCCTGACTTTC. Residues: CASSILQGPGANVLTF. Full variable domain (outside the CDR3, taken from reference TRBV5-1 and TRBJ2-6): KAGVTQTPRYLIKTRGQQVTLSCSPISGHRSVSWYQQTPGQGLQFLFEYFSETQRNKGNFPGRFSGRQFSNSRSEMNVSTLELGDSALYLCASSILQGPGANVLTFGAGSRLTVL.

DNA of the CDR3: TGCGCCAGCAGCCCAGGGGACTTAGACACAGATACGCAGTATTTT. This codes for CASSPGDLDTDTQYF. The chain is built from TRBV5-1 and TRBJ2-3; D tentatively reads TRBD1 or TRBD2 (6 bases each). V was clipped by 4 bases and J by 2 bases, with 14 bases between them. This CDR3 has 15 residues. The germline V gene encodes CDR1 SGHRS and CDR2 YFSETQ.